One and the same sample provided the 14 T cell receptor beta chains below, sequenced in a study of blood T cell repertoires in COVID-19. TCRdb's copy holds only in-frame clones and misses some; the assay was immunoSEQ multiplex PCR. The profile shows 200,000 to 300,000 clones, about 91% of them singletons. Specimen: peripheral blood. Source of these receptors: a person aged 18 to 30 with COVID-19, enrolled during active disease.

This chain connects TRBV10-3 to TRBJ2-3, with D possibly matching TRBD2 (6 bases). The V gene's germline CDR1 is ENHRY and CDR2 SYGVKD. V lost 4 bases to trimming and J lost 2 bases, with 13 bases between them. The CDR3 covers 15 residues. The CDR3 protein is CAISVEGVYTDTQYF. CDR3 DNA: TGTGCCATCAGTGTGGAGGGCGTATACACAGATACGCAGTATTTT.

The chain uses TRBV7-8 and TRBJ2-3, with D unclear. Trimming removed 0 bases from V and 6 bases from J, with 13 bases in between. Germline assignment: CDR1 SGHVS and CDR2 FQNEAQ. There are 15 residues in the CDR3. DNA of the CDR3: TGTGCCAGCAGCTTAGCGTTCGGGTCTCGGGATACGCAGTATTTT. Encoded protein: CASSLAFGSRDTQYF.

CDR3 residues: CASSLRGGNQPQHF. The CDR3 DNA sequence: TGTGCCAGCAGTTTGCGGGGAGGCAATCAGCCCCAGCATTTT. J is TRBJ1-5 and V is TRBV28, with D unresolved. Trimming pared 3 bases from V and 2 bases from J, leaving 8 bases between. CDR1 is MDHEN and CDR2 is SYDVKM in the germline V gene. This CDR3 has 14 amino acids.

The CDR3 loop is CASSRGSPLEWSNQPQHF. CDR3 bases: TGTGCCAGCAGCCGAGGGAGTCCCCTTGAATGGAGCAATCAGCCCCAGCATTTT. This rearrangement joins TRBV14 to TRBJ1-5; D is uncertain. With 4 bases removed from V and 1 base from J, the gap between germline ends came to 20 bases. CDR3 length: 18 residues. Germline CDR1 SGHDN, CDR2 FVKESK.

The genes are TRBV30 and TRBJ2-7; D is possibly TRBD1 (6 bases). The CDR3 loop spans 13 amino acids. CDR1 GTSNPN and CDR2 SVGIG come from the germline V gene (reference sequence). V gave up 3 bases and J gave up 7 bases, with 16 bases separating them. The CDR3 DNA reads as TGTGCCTGGAGGAAACAGGGACCCGGGGAGCAGTACTTC. Translating it yields CAWRKQGPGEQYF.

This chain connects TRBV7-2 to TRBJ1-1; D possibly corresponds to TRBD1 (5 bases). Germline CDR1 SGHTA, CDR2 FQGNSA. V lost 1 base, J lost 4 bases, and 10 bases lay in between. The CDR3 covers 14 residues. The CDR3 DNA is TGTGCCAGCAGCTTAGTCGGCAGGGCCACTGAAGCTTTCTTT. Encoded protein: CASSLVGRATEAFF.

The chain has TRBV7-2 and TRBJ2-5; TRBD2 matches at 12 bases. The germline V gene encodes CDR1 SGHTA and CDR2 FQGNSA. The CDR3 covers 15 residues. V shed 6 bases, J shed 4 bases, and the junction held 6 bases outside the gene matches. CDR3 protein: CASSPGLAGRETQYF. The CDR3 region has the DNA TGTGCCAGCAGTCCTGGACTAGCGGGAAGAGAGACCCAGTACTTC.

The chain is built from TRBV19 and TRBJ1-2; TRBD1 aligns across 9 bases. The junction had 5 bases not matched to a gene; V was cut back by 5 bases and J by 4 bases. Per germline, CDR1 LNHDA and CDR2 SQIVND (reference sequence). The CDR3 is made up of 14 amino acids. Written as DNA, the CDR3 is TGTGCCAGTAGTCCGGGACAGGGAAGCTATGGCTACACCTTC. It translates to CASSPGQGSYGYTF.

The rearrangement links TRBV7-9 to TRBJ1-4; TRBD1 agrees at 9 bases. Germline V gene data show CDR1 as SEHNR and CDR2 as FQNEAQ (reference sequence). This CDR3 is built from 16 residues. V shed 3 bases and J 7 bases; nucleotides not matched to a gene: 9. This CDR3 reads CASSLQPGQGREKLFF. DNA for the CDR3: TGTGCCAGCAGCTTGCAACCGGGACAGGGTCGTGAAAAACTGTTTTTT.

The rearrangement links TRBV27 to TRBJ2-7, with 9 bases matching TRBD1. The trim removed 6 bases at V and 4 bases at J, leaving 7 bases unmatched. CDR1 MNHEY and CDR2 SMNVEV come from the germline V gene (reference sequence). CDR3 length equals 14 residues. The CDR3, as DNA: TGTGCCAGCAGCCTCGGGACAGGGATGTACGAGCAGTACTTC. Translating it yields CASSLGTGMYEQYF.

This clone was observed once. The J gene is TRBJ1-2, the V gene TRBV27, with D maybe TRBD1 (5 bases). Trimming took 4 bases from V and 8 from J, leaving 20 bases between them. The CDR3 extends over 15 amino acids. In germline, CDR1 is MNHEY, CDR2 SMNVEV (reference sequence). The CDR3 is CASSSTVGLRWGYTF. CDR3 nucleotides: TGTGCCAGCAGTTCCACGGTGGGACTGCGCTGGGGCTACACCTTC.

The gene calls are TRBV9 and TRBJ2-5; D is uncertain. V lost 1 base and J lost 2, with 6 bases in between. There are 13 residues in the CDR3. Looked up from germline, CDR1 is SGDLS and CDR2 is YYNGEE. The CDR3 loop reads CASSVPGQETQYF. CDR3 sequence (DNA): TGTGCCAGCAGCGTACCAGGTCAAGAGACCCAGTACTTC.

The genes are TRBV3-1 (or the pseudogene TRBV3-2) and TRBJ1-1; D is unclear. V dropped 4 bases and J dropped 0 bases, with 12 bases sitting between them. Looked up from germline, CDR1 is LGHDT and CDR2 is YNNKEL (reference sequence). The CDR3 contains 15 residues. CDR3 coding DNA: TGTGCCAGCAGCCCACCCCGAGAGATGAACACTGAAGCTTTCTTT. Protein: CASSPPREMNTEAFF.

The V call is TRBV14, the J call TRBJ1-3, with 10 bases identical to TRBD1. This CDR3 is 16 amino acids long. J lost 4 bases, V lost 1 base, and 4 bases had no gene match. CDR1 SGHDN and CDR2 FVKESK come from the germline V gene. As DNA, the CDR3 is TGTGCCAGCAGCCAAGGACAGGGGGCTGGCGGAAACACCATATATTTT. Translation gives CASSQGQGAGGNTIYF.